This paragraph reports one T cell receptor beta chain. The data were obtained in a study of blood T cell repertoires in COVID-19. On the study more broadly: Samples came from the United States, Italy and Spain, spanning acute and convalescent COVID-19. PBMCs, B-cell-depleted T cells, or T cells provided the cDNA or gDNA that made up the material.

The germline V gene encodes CDR1 MNHEY and CDR2 SVGAGI. Trimming took 7 bases from V and 9 from J, leaving 19 bases between them. CDR3 size: 13 residues. As processed by the authors: From reference gene primer amplification, estimates of nucleated cell counts were derived. Libraries were prepared by immunoSEQ multiplex PCR; TCRdb keeps only in-frame clonotypes and omits some of them. D and trimming come from the DNA, and the V and J calls and clone size come from that table. The repertoire holds about 83,000 clones, with more than 75% as singletons. The clonotype originates from a man aged 50-60 years with active COVID-19. Sample: peripheral blood. The gene calls are TRBV6-5 and TRBJ2-7; a possible D gene is TRBD1 (5 bases). The CDR3 sequence is CASNPGRRIGQYF. The CDR3 region has the DNA TGTGCCAGCAACCCAGGGCGGCGGATTGGGCAGTACTTC.